The T cell receptor (beta chain) described here comes from a study of CD8 T cells in Susac syndrome. Random hexamers primed reverse transcription of roughly 0.45 to 1 ug RNA. TCRdb called the immunoSEQ multiplex PCR reads again in MiXCR, with one record for every CDR3 protein. The sample has tens of thousands of distinct CDR3 sequences, 95% to 96% seen once. TEMRA cells were FACS-enriched, unlike CD8+ and CD4+ T cells, which were negatively isolated. This CDR3 region has 14 residues. Germline assignment: CDR1 GTSNPN and CDR2 SVGIG (reference sequence). The V gene lost 2 bases and the J gene lost 4 bases, with 14 bases spanning the gap.

This TCR derives from a human donor with Susac syndrome. The chain carries TRBV30 and TRBJ1-1; tentatively, D is TRBD1 (6 bases). The sequenced sample was CD8+ T cells from PBMCs. For the CDR3, the DNA is TGTGCCTGGAGTAGGGGGAAGGACGGCACTGAAGCTTTCTTT. It codes for CAWSRGKDGTEAFF. The full variable domain, rest sourced from reference TRBV30 and TRBJ1-1, is SQTIHQWPATLVQPVGSPLSLECTVEGTSNPNLYWYRQAAGRGLQLLFYSVGIGQISSEVPQNLSASRPQDRQFILSSKKLLLSDSGFYLCAWSRGKDGTEAFFGQGTRLTVV.